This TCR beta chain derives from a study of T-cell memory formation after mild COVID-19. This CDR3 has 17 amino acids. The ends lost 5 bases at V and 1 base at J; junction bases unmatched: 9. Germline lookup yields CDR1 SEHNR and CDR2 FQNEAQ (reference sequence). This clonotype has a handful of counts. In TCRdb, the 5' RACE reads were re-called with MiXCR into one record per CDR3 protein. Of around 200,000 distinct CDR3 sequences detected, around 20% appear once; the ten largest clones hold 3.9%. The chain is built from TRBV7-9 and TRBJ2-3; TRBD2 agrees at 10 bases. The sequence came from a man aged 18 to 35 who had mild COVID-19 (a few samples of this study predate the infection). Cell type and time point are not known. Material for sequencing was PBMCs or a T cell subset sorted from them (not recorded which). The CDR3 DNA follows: TGTGCCAGCAGCCAAACAACCGGGACTAGCGGCACAGATACGCAGTATTTT. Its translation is CASSQTTGTSGTDTQYF.